Each of the 20 T cell receptor beta chains below was sequenced from the same sample in a study of cytomegalovirus exposure and HLA in healthy donors. PCR involved 60 Vbeta and 13 Jbeta primers. TCRdb's table, derived via immunoSEQ multiplex PCR, lists solely in-frame clones and lacks some. Its table lists approximately 150,000 clones. Sequencing input: PBMCs. The receptor source for this set is a woman between 45 and 65 years old in good health and CMV-seronegative.

This chain uses TRBV6-6 with TRBJ1-1; D is possibly TRBD1 (6 bases). The germline V gene encodes CDR1 MNHNY and CDR2 SVGAGI (reference sequence). The CDR3 sequence is 13 residues long. The ends were cut back, 7 bases at V and 11 bases at J, with 20 bases in the middle. In DNA, the CDR3 is TGTGCCAGCAAAACCTCGACAGGCCGGGATGCTTTCTTT. Translated: CASKTSTGRDAFF.

V and J are TRBV7-2 and TRBJ2-7, with D perhaps matching TRBD2 (5 bases). CDR3 size: 16 residues. CDR1 and CDR2 from the germline V gene are SGHTA and FQGNSA. V gave up 8 bases and J gave up 3 bases, with 23 bases separating them. This chain's CDR3 is CASSNRGSRLIYEQYF. The CDR3 DNA reads TGTGCCAGCTCAAACCGGGGATCTAGACTTATCTACGAGCAGTACTTC.

V and J are TRBV29-1 and TRBJ2-7, with 10 bases lining up with TRBD1. This CDR3 is 13 amino acids long. J lost 5 bases, V lost 4 bases, and 5 bases had no gene match. In germline, CDR1 is SQVTM, CDR2 ANQGSEA. In DNA, the CDR3 is TGCAGCGTTGCCGGGACAGGGGTCCACGAGCAGTACTTC. As protein: CSVAGTGVHEQYF.

The CDR3 here is CASRYDRDGYGYTF. CDR3 bases: TGTGCCAGCAGGTACGACAGGGATGGATATGGCTACACCTTC. The gene calls are TRBV2 and TRBJ1-2; 7 bases match TRBD1. CDR1 is SNHLY, CDR2 FYNNEI, per germline. CDR3 size: 14 residues. Unmatched junction bases numbered 9, after V lost 6 bases and J lost 5 bases.

V is TRBV19 and J is TRBJ2-2; the D gene is possibly TRBD1 (7 bases). V lost 6 bases and J lost 5, with 13 bases in between. Germline V CDR1 and CDR2: LNHDA, SQIVND (reference sequence). The CDR3 covers 14 residues. CDR3: CASRVQGGTGELFF. The DNA for the CDR3 is TGTGCCAGTAGAGTGCAGGGGGGAACCGGGGAGCTGTTTTTT. Supplemented by reference TRBV19 and TRBJ2-2, the full variable domain reads DGGITQSPKYLFRKEGQNVTLSCEQNLNHDAMYWYRQDPGQGLRLIYYSQIVNDFQKGDIAEGYSVSREKKESFPLTVTSAQKNPTAFYLCASRVQGGTGELFFGEGSRLTVL.

The chain has TRBV9 and TRBJ2-5; D gene ambiguous. CDR1 is SGDLS and CDR2 is YYNGEE in the germline V gene. The CDR3 length is 13 residues. Trimming shortened V by 4 bases and J by 5 bases, and 12 bases separated the two germline ends. Here the CDR3 reads CASSPVPQETQYF. CDR3 bases: TGTGCCAGCAGCCCCGTGCCCCAGGAGACCCAGTACTTC.

The chain recombines TRBV6-5 with TRBJ2-2, with 7 bases aligning to TRBD1. The germline V gene encodes CDR1 MNHEY and CDR2 SVGAGI. V trimming: 5 bases; J trimming: 3 bases; junction bases outside the gene matches: 6. The length of the CDR3 is 15 residues. The CDR3 DNA follows: TGTGCCAGCAGTATACAGGGGCCCTACACCGGGGAGCTGTTTTTT. Its protein is CASSIQGPYTGELFF.

The V and J genes are TRBV9 and TRBJ2-3; 8 bases are a match to TRBD2. The ends lost 6 bases at V and 5 bases at J; junction bases unmatched: 11. CDR1 SGDLS and CDR2 YYNGEE come from the germline V gene. This CDR3 comprises 15 residues. The CDR3 sequence is CASTPYGGAEDTQYF. CDR3 coding DNA: TGTGCCAGCACTCCCTACGGGGGGGCCGAAGATACGCAGTATTTT.

V is TRBV9 and J is TRBJ2-7; D possibly corresponds to TRBD1 (6 bases). This CDR3 is 15 amino acids long. V was pared by 5 bases and J by 3 bases, with 18 bases between. Germline V gene data show CDR1 as SGDLS and CDR2 as YYNGEE. CDR3 sequence (DNA): TGTGCCAGCAGTTTAACAGGGACCCTCCACTACGAGCAGTACTTC. It is translated as CASSLTGTLHYEQYF.

The genes are TRBV7-3 and TRBJ1-2; TRBD1 aligns across 7 bases. The ends lost 1 base at V and 6 bases at J; junction bases unmatched: 5. Per germline, CDR1 SGHTA and CDR2 FQGTGA. The CDR3 has 14 amino acids. CDR3 bases: TGTGCCAGCAGCTTAAACGGACAGGCGAATGGCTACACCTTC. It encodes CASSLNGQANGYTF.

This sequence joins TRBV6-6 and TRBJ2-1; 11 nucleotides line up with TRBD1. Germline CDR1 and CDR2: MNHNY and SVGAGI (reference sequence). The CDR3 covers 15 residues. The J segment lost 9 bases and the V segment lost 4 bases, leaving 8 bases of the junction unmatched. The CDR3 here is CASSSRDRGSVEQFF. The DNA of the CDR3 is TGTGCCAGCAGTTCCCGGGACAGGGGGTCAGTTGAGCAGTTCTTC.

This chain joins TRBV20-1 and TRBJ1-2, with D unclear. This CDR3 has 11 amino acids. Germline V lookup: CDR1 DFQATT, CDR2 SNEGSKA (reference sequence). This CDR3 reads CTQASGVGYTF. DNA of the CDR3: TGCACTCAAGCTAGCGGGGTTGGCTACACCTTC.

The chain employs TRBV29-1 and TRBJ1-1, with TRBD1 matching 8 bases. There are 14 residues in the CDR3. Germline V CDR1 and CDR2: SQVTM, ANQGSEA. The J segment lost 0 bases and the V segment lost 4 bases, leaving 4 bases of the junction unmatched. CDR3 protein: CSVALTGVNTEAFF. DNA of the CDR3: TGCAGCGTTGCCTTGACAGGGGTGAACACTGAAGCTTTCTTT.

V is TRBV7-3 and J is TRBJ2-1; 12 bases fit TRBD2. The CDR3 sequence is 18 residues long. V lost 1 base and J lost 3; bases outside the gene matches: 7. From germline, CDR1 is SGHTA and CDR2 FQGTGA. In DNA form, the CDR3 reads TGTGCCAGCAGCTTAAAGAGACTAGCGGGGGACTTCTACAATGAGCAGTTCTTC. Residues: CASSLKRLAGDFYNEQFF.

The chain links TRBV27 to TRBJ2-7; TRBD1 matches 10 bases. The CDR3 runs to 16 residues. Germline loops: CDR1 MNHEY, CDR2 SMNVEV (reference sequence). V dropped 2 bases and J dropped 1; count of bases not matched to a gene: 5. This CDR3 is CASSLRWDRGSYEQYF. DNA for the CDR3: TGTGCCAGCAGTTTAAGGTGGGACAGGGGATCCTACGAGCAGTACTTC.

The chain recombines TRBV6-5 with TRBJ2-3; D not resolved. Germline V CDR1 and CDR2: MNHEY, SVGAGI. CDR3 size: 13 residues. Between the trimmed V and J ends, which lost 2 bases and 1 base, there was a span of 4 bases. Here the CDR3 reads CASSYPGTDTQYF. DNA for the CDR3: TGTGCCAGCAGTTACCCAGGCACAGATACGCAGTATTTT.

The chain joins TRBV5-4 to TRBJ2-7, with 9 nucleotides matching TRBD2. Germline V gene sequence: CDR1 SGHNT, CDR2 YYREEE (reference sequence). There are 16 residues in the CDR3. Unmatched junction bases numbered 15, after V lost 5 bases and J lost 6 bases. Here the CDR3 reads CASSLRGAGGRGEQYF. CDR3 nucleotides: TGTGCCAGCAGTCTCCGGGGGGCGGGAGGGCGCGGCGAGCAGTACTTC.

This chain connects TRBV6-1 to TRBJ1-3, with 7 bases lining up with TRBD1. Germline V CDR1 and CDR2: MNHNS, SASEGT. After removal of 2 bases from V and 4 bases from J, the junction contained 8 bases not matched to a gene. The CDR3 is made up of 16 amino acids. CDR3: CASSELGGGSGNTIYF. Written as DNA, the CDR3 is TGTGCCAGCAGTGAACTAGGGGGCGGCAGCGGAAACACCATATATTTT.

The chain has TRBV2 and TRBJ1-2; 7 bases line up with TRBD1. CDR3 size: 16 residues. Germline trimming cut 6 bases from V and 0 bases from J; bases unmatched to any gene: 10. In germline, CDR1 is SNHLY, CDR2 FYNNEI. CDR3 in DNA: TGTGCCAGCAGCGAACTGAGACAGGGCTCTAACTATGGCTACACCTTC. It translates to CASSELRQGSNYGYTF. Together with reference TRBV2 and TRBJ1-2, the CDR3 gives the full variable domain: EPEVTQTPSHQVTQMGQEVILRCVPISNHLYFYWYRQILGQKVEFLVSFYNNEISEKSEIFDDQFSVERPDGSNFTLKIRSTKLEDSAMYFCASSELRQGSNYGYTFGSGTRLTVV.

This rearrangement joins TRBV10-3 to TRBJ2-1; 10 positions match TRBD1. V lost 4 bases to trimming and J lost 4 bases; unmatched junction nucleotides: 4. The CDR3 spans 15 residues. Looked up from germline, CDR1 is ENHRY and CDR2 is SYGVKD. CDR3 in DNA: TGTGCCATCAGTGGTCCGGGACAGGGGTACAATGAGCAGTTCTTC. It encodes CAISGPGQGYNEQFF.